This T cell receptor beta chain was recorded in a study of cytomegalovirus exposure and HLA in healthy donors listed by TCRdb under 2017. For context, the study as a whole: An earlier analysis of approximately 600 of the donors reported about 290 Gb of sequence data and more than 90 million unique TCR beta sequences from roughly 200 million T cells. Approximately 310 gigabases of sequencing data and 70 million to 100 million unique TCR sequences were included in an early release covering 500 to 750 HLA-typed donors. The genetic ancestry cluster associated with self-reported Caucasian donors included roughly 84% of the roughly 390 genotyped donors. The aim of the study was to test whether cataloging public T cell receptors could identify signatures of past pathogen exposure. The study profiled the T cell repertoires of approximately 700 subjects by immunosequencing and related them to cytomegalovirus serostatus. A separate validation cohort of approximately 130 different subjects was used in addition to the 666-subject first cohort. The study combined high-throughput TCR immunosequencing, statistical association of individual TCRs with disease status, and machine learning to predict cytomegalovirus infection status. In a later analysis, previously published TCR beta repertoires from 500 to 750 donors were re-analyzed and high-resolution HLA genotyping was added so that TCR occurrence patterns could be studied. Rather than using new phenotypic data, the later analysis identified candidate immune exposures from TCR beta sequences and from how often those sequences occurred across donors. In an earlier analysis of a few hundred of the donors, high-throughput TCR beta sequencing was used to judge whether each TCR beta V gene segment behaved as functional or pseudogenic. Donor age, sex, ethnicity and CMV serostatus were compiled alongside the repertoire data. A later genetic analysis used genome-wide SNP genotypes for about three fifths of the 666 donors, treating that subset as a discovery cohort. Every discovery cohort repertoire had been produced on one sequencing platform. Both class I and class II loci were covered by HLA typing, at four-digit resolution. Typing coverage differed by locus: A, B, C, DRB1 and DQB1 were typed in roughly 620-640 donors, DQA1 in about 500, DPA1 in some 570, and DPB1 in 472. Roughly five DR-DQ haplotypes were treated as single units for association and clustering because of strong linkage in the cohort. On average, around 240,000 unique TCR beta nucleotide sequences were sequenced per donor among 398 genotyped donors of the cohort, with roughly 18% of those sequences being non-productive.

Beyond this particular receptor, the publication reports: The sequencing pipeline was judged likely to have produced a cluster of highly shared sequence variants as a technical artifact. Roughly uniform sequencing depth across donors was assumed in presence/absence analyses, although this assumption may not hold. V-gene and J-gene trimming of TCR beta chains was associated with a missense DCLRE1C variant in a later genetic analysis, and the association was replicated in an independent cohort. According to a later analysis, parvovirus B19, influenza, CMV and Epstein-Barr virus appeared linked to several top co-occurrence clusters. Assigning TCR associations to individual alleles was difficult when HLA alleles, especially DR and DQ, strongly co-occurred. A further reported finding was that TCR beta sequences accurately predicted the HLA-A and HLA-B alleles for most subjects in the first cohort. It was suggested by the authors that the approach could potentially be generalized to other disease states and immunological phenotypes. In a later analysis, HLA-associated TCR beta chains showed more clonal expansion and lower generation probabilities than non-associated chains that were equally common. The 87-base-pair reads could not distinguish some IMGT-functional V segments, including TRBV6-2 and TRBV6-3, so those segments were excluded. Specific HLA alleles were associated with more than 15,000 TCR beta sequences at a false discovery rate of 0.05 in a later analysis. A later genetic analysis reported fewer N-insertions in productive TCRs among donors in an Asian-associated ancestry cluster than the approximately 670-donor mean. Across donors, most TCR sequences were observed very rarely, whereas some public TCRs were present in many individuals. Because HLA typing was unavailable for some donors at each locus, only the typed subset was used in association tests. A later analysis found that TCR association rates varied across HLA loci, with DRB1 alleles showing the most associated TCRs and HLA-C alleles the fewest. The earlier analysis of a few hundred of the donors excluded around 17 rarely observed V segments, including chromosome 9 orphons, because counts were too low. In this cohort, only TCR beta chains were sequenced, and detectable features were limited by the absence of alpha or paired-chain data. Linkage disequilibrium might explain the correlated functional status among segregating V segments, but an unknown experimental factor could not be ruled out. In vitro tests confirmed that a few of the cytomegalovirus-associated TCR beta chains recognize cytomegalovirus antigens. A total of 164 TCR beta chains were listed by the study as associated with cytomegalovirus. An earlier analysis of 587 of the donors showed that most TCR beta V segments appeared in productive rearrangements either about 87% or about 30% of the time, which broadly matched IMGT annotations. The classifier was reported to diagnose cytomegalovirus status with high specificity and sensitivity in both the original cohort and the validation cohort. Most CMV-associated TCR beta chains appeared to be HLA-restricted in a later analysis, and the HLA associations seemed to be driven largely by CMV exposure. Immune exposure information for the cohort was limited to CMV serostatus.

CDR1 is given as MNHEY and CDR2 as SVGAGI, both from the germline V gene. Measured from the cysteine to the phenylalanine, the CDR3 is 15 residues long. This entry keeps only the CDR3 DNA: 45 bases, framed from base 1. Cut back by 0 bases and 1 base, the V and J ends lie 9 bases apart. The method was the immunoSEQ multiplex PCR assay. For the multiplex PCR, a mixture combining 60 forward primers for TCR Vbeta segments and 13 reverse primers for TCR Jbeta segments was used. Amplification of the CDR3 region of rearranged TCR beta genes was performed with a multiplex PCR assay on genomic DNA. The Illumina HiSeq System was used to sequence the amplified TCR beta libraries as 87-base-pair reads. Per the source publication's procedure: A later analysis tallied approximately 87 million unique TCR beta chains across the 666 repertoires, and some 12 million of those chains were shared by two or more donors. Raw reads were error-corrected and collapsed into unique sequences by a nearest-neighbor algorithm in which closely related sequences were merged to remove PCR and sequencing errors. V, D and J gene segments were assigned by aligning CDR3 sequences to IMGT reference sequences. For a sequence to be retained, at least a six-nucleotide match to both a V gene segment and a J gene segment was required. A rearrangement counted as productive if the CDR3 had no stop codons and remained in frame with V and J, and every other rearrangement counted as non-productive. CDR3 was defined according to IMGT convention as the region running from the second conserved V-encoded cysteine to the conserved J-encoded phenylalanine. The earlier analysis of 450 to 750 of the donors excluded any sequence lacking an unambiguous match to a single V gene segment. In an earlier analysis of approximately 590 of the donors, V segments were called functional above 56.7% productive rearrangements and were called segregating when the between-donor standard deviation exceeded 5%. To diagnose cytomegalovirus status from the catalog of TCR beta chain sequences, a statistical classification framework was built. In a later analysis, TCR nucleotide sequences were compared against IMGT/GENE-DB human TR gene sequences so that V and J genes could be assigned. In a later analysis, CDR3 sequences and most-parsimonious VDJ recombination scenarios were assigned using the TCRdist pipeline. In a later analysis, every TCR beta chain was defined by the combination of its CDR3 amino acid sequence and its V-gene family, and reads without a unique V-gene family were dropped. As a way to deal with suspected cross-contamination and a sequencing artifact, a later analysis dropped 450 to 600 nucleotide sequences that were highly shared and had low generation probability. A later analysis calculated a clonal expansion index for each public chain from normalized within-repertoire ranks of inferred template counts. In a later analysis, generation probabilities were computed with a VDJ recombination model fitted to out-of-frame rearrangements, and the resulting probabilities were checked against IGoR. Hypergeometric tests were used in a later analysis to score TCR-TCR, TCR-HLA and TCR-CMV co-occurrence, with a repertoire-size bias correction applied to the TCR pairs. False discovery rates were estimated in a later analysis by permuting HLA or CMV assignments 20 times. In a later analysis, co-occurring TCRs were grouped using DBSCAN, and TCRdist sequence similarity was added for clustering within HLA-allele-positive subsets. Repertoires with fewer than 30,000 or more than 120,000 public chains, plus five repertoires with anomalous nucleotide sharing, were excluded from co-occurrence clustering. In TCRdb, the immuneACCESS table is reduced to in-frame sequences with V and J assigned. These tables do not hold every clone; where another copy was compared, an unresolved V gene accounts for under half, and the others remain unexplained. V, J and clone size reflect that table, while D and trimming were determined from the DNA. The sample records approximately 160,000 clones, around three quarters of which are singletons. Around 1.6% of the sample is in the top ten clones.

The cohort comprised around 700 healthy bone marrow donors. All cohort members were sampled while nominally healthy, although unrecorded immune exposures were likely present. The donor tested CMV seronegative, placing the donor among the 350 or so seronegative members of the cohort. A peripheral blood sample was collected from each donor, and TCR beta sequencing was performed on peripheral blood mononuclear cells. Genomic DNA extraction from the blood cell samples was performed with the Qiagen DNeasy Blood Extraction Kit. About this clone itself: The clone's antigen remains unknown. Base qualities are not provided; no much larger clone lies one nucleotide away.

The source is a woman between 25 and 40 years old in good health and CMV-seronegative. Rearrangement joined TRBV6-5 to TRBJ1-1; TRBD1 is possibly the D segment (5 matching bases). Specimen: PBMCs. CDR3 reads: CASSYSMGPNTEAFF. The DNA is as follows: TGTGCCAGCAGTTACTCGATGGGGCCGAACACTGAAGCTTTCTTT.